The present TCR beta chain was sequenced within a study of blood T cell repertoires in COVID-19. Looking at the study overall: Acute and convalescent COVID-19 samples came from the United States, Italy and Spain. The cDNA or gDNA used as material had been derived from T cells, B-cell-depleted T cells, or PBMCs.

Method: immunoSEQ multiplex PCR; TCRdb's copy keeps in-frame clones and lacks some. The data show approximately 450,000 clones, approximately 92% seen once. Recovery among Cohort 3 donors was established by two negative PCRs, clearance, or symptom resolution. Trimming cost V 1 base and J 3 bases, with 9 bases left between them. Germline assignment: CDR1 KGHSH and CDR2 LQKENI. The CDR3 length is 14 residues. Sequenced input: PBMCs or T cells enriched from blood (not recorded which). V and J are TRBV18 and TRBJ2-5; D is ambiguous. The receptor was derived from a man in his thirties or forties who had recovered from COVID-19. CDR3 sequence: CASSPLVEEETQYF. CDR3 in DNA: TGTGCCAGCTCACCACTAGTAGAGGAAGAGACCCAGTACTTC.